The rows below give T cell receptor beta chains drawn from one sample of a study of shared clonotypes between healthy human individuals. Produced via immunoSEQ multiplex PCR; TCRdb's table is partial and in-frame only. The sample records millions of clones, more than 80% being singletons. Specimen: naive CD4+ T cells from PBMCs. Receptors originate from a man between 18 and 35 years old in good health. Some clones in this sample may be carry-over from other donors' samples. The CDR3 runs from the conserved cysteine through the conserved F or W. D genes are given only for firm matches. Clone size, where shown, is once, few, many, or a class for clones that have expanded.

J gene: TRBJ1-4
clone size: -
D gene: -
V gene: TRBV25-1
CDR3 DNA: TGTGCCAGCACCTTAAGGGGAGCGGATGAAAAACTGTTTTTT
CDR3 protein: CASTLRGADEKLFF

J gene: TRBJ2-7
clone size: -
D gene: TRBD1
V gene: TRBV19
CDR3 DNA: TGTGCCAGTAGTGTCGGGACAGGAAAATACGAGCAGTACTTC
CDR3 protein: CASSVGTGKYEQYF

J gene: TRBJ2-7
clone size: -
D gene: -
V gene: TRBV7-6
CDR3 DNA: TGTGCCAGCAGCTTAGCCGGACGATCCAGCGAGCAGTACTTC
CDR3 protein: CASSLAGRSSEQYF

J gene: TRBJ1-2
clone size: -
D gene: -
V gene: TRBV6-6
CDR3 DNA: TGTGCCAGCAGTTACTCGTTGTTCGCGGGCACGGGGGGCTACACCTTC
CDR3 protein: CASSYSLFAGTGGYTF

J gene: TRBJ2-1
clone size: -
D gene: -
V gene: TRBV6-6
CDR3 DNA: TGTGCCAGCAGTTACGACGGCTACAATGAGCAGTTCTTC
CDR3 protein: CASSYDGYNEQFF

J gene: TRBJ2-4
clone size: -
D gene: -
V gene: TRBV6-1
CDR3 DNA: TGTGCCAGCAGTGAAAATACAGCCTCGGGCATTCAGTACTTC
CDR3 protein: CASSENTASGIQYF

J gene: TRBJ2-7
clone size: -
D gene: -
V gene: TRBV18
CDR3 DNA: TGTGCCAGCTCACCCCGTCCCCTATACGAGCAGTACTTC
CDR3 protein: CASSPRPLYEQYF

J gene: TRBJ2-5
clone size: -
D gene: -
V gene: TRBV9
CDR3 DNA: TGTGCCAGCAGCGTAGCTTCAGAACAGGGCCAAGAGACCCAGTACTTC
CDR3 protein: CASSVASEQGQETQYF

J gene: TRBJ2-7
clone size: -
D gene: -
V gene: TRBV13
CDR3 DNA: TGTGCCAGCAGCCACGACAGGAGTTACGAGCAGTACTTC
CDR3 protein: CASSHDRSYEQYF

J gene: TRBJ2-2
clone size: -
D gene: -
V gene: TRBV4-2
CDR3 DNA: TGTGCCAGCAGCCCGGGAACCCGCCGGGATACCGGGGAGCTGTTTTTT
CDR3 protein: CASSPGTRRDTGELFF

J gene: TRBJ1-1
clone size: -
D gene: -
V gene: TRBV5-1
CDR3 DNA: TGCGCCAGCAGCTTGGCTTGGGGGACCCCGAACACTGAAGCTTTCTTT
CDR3 protein: CASSLAWGTPNTEAFF

J gene: TRBJ2-7
clone size: -
D gene: TRBD1
V gene: TRBV4-3
CDR3 DNA: TGCGCCAGCAGTCCCCGGGACAGCACGCACGAGCAGTACTTC
CDR3 protein: CASSPRDSTHEQYF

J gene: TRBJ2-3
clone size: -
D gene: TRBD1
V gene: TRBV5-6
CDR3 DNA: TGTGCCAGCAGCTCGGACAGGGGTGCAGATACGCAGTATTTT
CDR3 protein: CASSSDRGADTQYF

J gene: TRBJ2-7
clone size: -
D gene: -
V gene: TRBV29-1
CDR3 DNA: TGCAGCGTTTTTAGCGGCCCTACGAGCAACGAGCAGTACTTC
CDR3 protein: CSVFSGPTSNEQYF

J gene: TRBJ2-2
clone size: -
D gene: -
V gene: TRBV7-2
CDR3 DNA: TGTGCCAGCAGCTTAATTTCGGCCGGGGAGCTGTTTTTT
CDR3 protein: CASSLISAGELFF

J gene: TRBJ1-1
clone size: few
D gene: -
V gene: TRBV2
CDR3 DNA: TGTGCCAGCCTCAGGGCGGACACTGAAGCTTTCTTT
CDR3 protein: CASLRADTEAFF

J gene: TRBJ2-3
clone size: -
D gene: -
V gene: TRBV6-1
CDR3 DNA: TGTGCCAGCAGTGCCAGGAAGTGGGGCACAGATACGCAGTATTTT
CDR3 protein: CASSARKWGTDTQYF